Sequencing of this T cell receptor beta chain was carried out in a study of human T cells and chemical hapten exposure. As for the study in general: There were per-sample TCR yield variations, arising mainly from small pooled library volume differences.

Time point in this sample: pre-sensitization, week 0. The treatment denotes: therapeutic diphenylcyclopropenone sensitization with weekly scalp DPC. Ahead of applying each patch test, blood was sampled. Trimming left V 7 bases short and J 0 bases short, with 15 bases between. This CDR3 spans 16 amino acids. Germline V gives CDR1 MNHEY, CDR2 SVGAGI. A single record per CDR3 protein comes from TCRdb applying MiXCR to the RACE reads. The top ten hold 3% to 4.5% of the sample, which has 85,000 to 90,000 distinct CDR3 sequences, 9.6% seen once. This clonotype was seen ten or more times. The TCR comes from a woman aged 40 to 50 with alopecia areata. Some clones in this sample may be carry-over from other donors' samples. Sequencing was performed on whole blood, taken in connection with sensitization to the hapten diphenylcyclopropenone (DPC). The J gene is TRBJ1-4, the V gene TRBV6-5, with D possibly TRBD1 on 5 matching bases. The CDR3 here is CASTNRRVATNEKLFF. Written as DNA, the CDR3 is TGTGCCAGCACCAACAGGAGGGTTGCAACTAATGAAAAACTGTTTTTT.